Listed below are T cell receptor beta chains from one sample, sequenced in a study of OX40 agonist ivuxolimab in advanced cancers. The table came from immunoSEQ multiplex PCR; TCRdb's copy has only in-frame clones and leaves some out. The sample lists fewer than 55,000 clones, approximately 80% occurring once. Sequenced here: CD4+ or CD8+ T cells sorted from blood, sampled in a trial of the OX40 agonist ivuxolimab. Receptor source: an adult with an advanced solid tumor such as melanoma, head and neck, liver or kidney cancer. Both conserved end residues are part of each CDR3. Each record gives: V gene, J gene, clone size, D gene, CDR3 protein, CDR3 DNA. A D gene is named only where the DNA matches it firmly. Expanded clones get a size class; other rows say once, few or many, or leave the size out.

v_gene: TRBV2; j_gene: TRBJ2-7; abundance: .; d_gene: TRBD1; CDR3aa: CASGQGTGLSYEQYF; CDR3nt: TGTGCCAGCGGTCAAGGGACAGGTCTTTCCTACGAGCAGTACTTC
v_gene: TRBV5-1; j_gene: TRBJ2-2; abundance: .; d_gene: .; CDR3aa: CASSLGDGNTGELFF; CDR3nt: TGCGCCAGCAGCTTGGGGGACGGAAATACCGGGGAGCTGTTTTTT
v_gene: TRBV2; j_gene: TRBJ2-5; abundance: .; d_gene: .; CDR3aa: CASRRLKETQYF; CDR3nt: TGTGCCAGCAGGCGGCTTAAAGAGACCCAGTACTTC
v_gene: TRBV19; j_gene: TRBJ1-5; abundance: .; d_gene: .; CDR3aa: CASRDYSNQPQHF; CDR3nt: TGTGCCAGTCGGGATTATAGCAATCAGCCCCAGCATTTT
v_gene: TRBV5-6; j_gene: TRBJ2-5; abundance: .; d_gene: .; CDR3aa: CASSSRVGGLLGREETQYF; CDR3nt: TGTGCCAGCAGCTCCCGGGTGGGGGGACTCCTGGGGAGAGAGGAGACCCAGTACTTC
v_gene: TRBV2; j_gene: TRBJ2-4; abundance: .; d_gene: .; CDR3aa: CASTPADSPLSNIQYF; CDR3nt: TGTGCCAGCACCCCCGCGGACAGTCCCCTGTCAAACATTCAGTACTTC
v_gene: TRBV13; j_gene: TRBJ1-4; abundance: .; d_gene: .; CDR3aa: CASSLGQVGEKLFF; CDR3nt: TGTGCCAGCAGCTTAGGACAGGTGGGGGAAAAACTGTTTTTT
v_gene: TRBV14; j_gene: TRBJ2-5; abundance: .; d_gene: .; CDR3aa: CASSQVEGWWSQETQYF; CDR3nt: TGTGCCAGCAGCCAAGTTGAGGGATGGTGGTCACAAGAGACCCAGTACTTC
v_gene: TRBV7-9; j_gene: TRBJ2-2; abundance: .; d_gene: .; CDR3aa: CASSGFTTGELFF; CDR3nt: TGTGCCAGCAGCGGGTTTACCACCGGGGAGCTGTTTTTT
v_gene: TRBV7-2; j_gene: TRBJ2-7; abundance: .; d_gene: .; CDR3aa: CASSLGVNSYEQYF; CDR3nt: TGTGCCAGCAGCTTAGGGGTTAACTCCTACGAGCAGTACTTC
v_gene: TRBV5-5; j_gene: TRBJ1-4; abundance: .; d_gene: .; CDR3aa: CASSFGYSTNEKLFF; CDR3nt: TGTGCCAGCAGCTTTGGCTACTCAACTAATGAAAAACTGTTTTTT
v_gene: TRBV11-3; j_gene: TRBJ2-7; abundance: .; d_gene: TRBD2; CDR3aa: CASSFATIAGGSYEQYF; CDR3nt: TGTGCCAGCAGCTTCGCCACTATAGCGGGGGGCTCCTACGAGCAGTACTTC
v_gene: TRBV11-2; j_gene: TRBJ2-1; abundance: .; d_gene: TRBD2; CDR3aa: CASSPNAAGSGGYEQFF; CDR3nt: TGTGCCAGCAGCCCGAACGCTGCGGGTAGCGGGGGGTATGAGCAGTTCTTC
v_gene: TRBV10-3; j_gene: TRBJ2-3; abundance: .; d_gene: TRBD1; CDR3aa: CAISPGQSTDTQYF; CDR3nt: TGTGCCATCAGCCCGGGACAGAGCACAGATACGCAGTATTTT
v_gene: TRBV5-1; j_gene: TRBJ2-5; abundance: .; d_gene: .; CDR3aa: CASSFSSDEGETQYF; CDR3nt: TGCGCCAGCAGCTTCAGTAGCGACGAAGGGGAGACCCAGTACTTC
v_gene: TRBV9; j_gene: TRBJ2-1; abundance: once; d_gene: .; CDR3aa: CASSPRSPSSYNEQFF; CDR3nt: TGTGCCAGCAGCCCTAGATCCCCGAGCTCCTACAATGAGCAGTTCTTC
v_gene: TRBV25-1; j_gene: TRBJ2-1; abundance: few; d_gene: .; CDR3aa: CASGGVTGAHNEQFF; CDR3nt: TGTGCCAGCGGGGGGGTCACGGGGGCCCACAATGAGCAGTTCTTC
v_gene: TRBV18; j_gene: TRBJ2-7; abundance: few; d_gene: TRBD1; CDR3aa: CASSPGQGGIYEQYF; CDR3nt: TGTGCCAGCTCACCGGGACAGGGGGGGATTTACGAGCAGTACTTC
v_gene: TRBV12-5; j_gene: TRBJ1-2; abundance: .; d_gene: TRBD1; CDR3aa: CASGLVPGTGVSGYTF; CDR3nt: TGTGCTAGTGGTTTGGTGCCCGGGACAGGGGTGAGTGGCTACACCTTC
v_gene: TRBV10-3; j_gene: TRBJ1-1; abundance: .; d_gene: .; CDR3aa: CAIRGATTEAFF; CDR3nt: TGTGCCATCAGGGGCGCCACGACTGAAGCTTTCTTT
v_gene: TRBV6-6; j_gene: TRBJ2-7; abundance: .; d_gene: .; CDR3aa: CASSVWTGRVNEQYF; CDR3nt: TGTGCCAGCAGTGTTTGGACGGGAAGGGTCAACGAGCAGTACTTC
v_gene: TRBV7-8; j_gene: TRBJ2-7; abundance: .; d_gene: TRBD1; CDR3aa: CASSYRTGPTYEQYF; CDR3nt: TGTGCCAGCAGCTACAGGACAGGGCCGACCTACGAGCAGTACTTC
v_gene: TRBV28; j_gene: TRBJ1-2; abundance: .; d_gene: .; CDR3aa: CASSFNRIRGYTF; CDR3nt: TGTGCCAGCAGTTTTAACCGGATTCGGGGCTACACCTTC
v_gene: TRBV18; j_gene: TRBJ1-1; abundance: .; d_gene: .; CDR3aa: CASSGTSDTEAFF; CDR3nt: TGTGCCAGCTCTGGGACAAGCGACACTGAAGCTTTCTTT
v_gene: TRBV29-1; j_gene: TRBJ1-2; abundance: .; d_gene: TRBD1; CDR3aa: CSGGDSYGYTF; CDR3nt: TGCAGCGGGGGGGACAGCTATGGCTACACCTTC
v_gene: TRBV19; j_gene: TRBJ1-3; abundance: .; d_gene: TRBD1; CDR3aa: CASSKGQLLSGNTIYF; CDR3nt: TGTGCCAGTAGCAAGGGACAGCTTCTCTCTGGAAACACCATATATTTT